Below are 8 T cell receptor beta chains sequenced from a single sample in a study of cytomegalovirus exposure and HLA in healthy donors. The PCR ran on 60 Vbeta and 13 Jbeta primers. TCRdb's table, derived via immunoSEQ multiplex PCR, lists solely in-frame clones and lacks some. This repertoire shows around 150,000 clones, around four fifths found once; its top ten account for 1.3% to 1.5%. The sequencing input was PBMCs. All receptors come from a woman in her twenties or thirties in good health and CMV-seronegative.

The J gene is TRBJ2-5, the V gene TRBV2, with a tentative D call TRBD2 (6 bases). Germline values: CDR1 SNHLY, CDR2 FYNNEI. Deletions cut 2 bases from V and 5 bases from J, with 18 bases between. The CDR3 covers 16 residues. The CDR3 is CASSESFPGTGETQYF. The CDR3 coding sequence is TGTGCCAGCAGTGAATCCTTTCCCGGGACTGGGGAGACCCAGTACTTC.

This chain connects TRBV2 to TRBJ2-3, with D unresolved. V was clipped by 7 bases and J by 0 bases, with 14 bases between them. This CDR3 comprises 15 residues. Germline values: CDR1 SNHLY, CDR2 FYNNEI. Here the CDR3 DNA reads TGTGCCAGCACCCTCAGCGACGTAAGCACAGATACGCAGTATTTT. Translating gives CASTLSDVSTDTQYF.

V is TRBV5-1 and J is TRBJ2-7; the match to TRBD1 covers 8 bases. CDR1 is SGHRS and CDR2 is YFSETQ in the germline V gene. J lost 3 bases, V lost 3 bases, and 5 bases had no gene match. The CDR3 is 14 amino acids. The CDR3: CASSSGQEDYEQYF. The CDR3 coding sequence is TGCGCCAGCAGCTCGGGACAGGAGGACTACGAGCAGTACTTC. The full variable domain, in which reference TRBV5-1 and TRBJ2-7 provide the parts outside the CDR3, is KAGVTQTPRYLIKTRGQQVTLSCSPISGHRSVSWYQQTPGQGLQFLFEYFSETQRNKGNFPGRFSGRQFSNSRSEMNVSTLELGDSALYLCASSSGQEDYEQYFGPGTRLTVT.

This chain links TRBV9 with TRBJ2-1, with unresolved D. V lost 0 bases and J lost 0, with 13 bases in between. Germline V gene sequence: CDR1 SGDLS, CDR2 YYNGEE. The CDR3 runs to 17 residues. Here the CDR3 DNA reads TGTGCCAGCAGCGTAGAAATCGGCACAGCCTCCTACAATGAGCAGTTCTTC. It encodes CASSVEIGTASYNEQFF.

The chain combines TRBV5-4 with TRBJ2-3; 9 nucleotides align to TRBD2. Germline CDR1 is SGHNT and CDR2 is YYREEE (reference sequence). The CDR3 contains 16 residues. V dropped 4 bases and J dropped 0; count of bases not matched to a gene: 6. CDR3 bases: TGTGCCAGCAGCCTGGGCCTAGCGGGGAGCACAGATACGCAGTATTTT. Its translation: CASSLGLAGSTDTQYF.

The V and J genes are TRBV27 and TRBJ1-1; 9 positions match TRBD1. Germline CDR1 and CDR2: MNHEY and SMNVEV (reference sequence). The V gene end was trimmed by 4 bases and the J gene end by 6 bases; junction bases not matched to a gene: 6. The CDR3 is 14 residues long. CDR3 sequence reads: CASSYTQGAAEAFF. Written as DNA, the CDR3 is TGTGCCAGCAGTTACACACAGGGGGCGGCTGAAGCTTTCTTT.

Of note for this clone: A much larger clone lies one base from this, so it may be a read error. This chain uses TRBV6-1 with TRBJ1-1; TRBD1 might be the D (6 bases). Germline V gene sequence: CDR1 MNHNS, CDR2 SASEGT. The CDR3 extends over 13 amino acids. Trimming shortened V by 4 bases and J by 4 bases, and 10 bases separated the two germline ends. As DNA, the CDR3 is TGTGCCAGCAGTGCCACAGGGATCACTGAAGCTTTCTTT. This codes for CASSATGITEAFF.

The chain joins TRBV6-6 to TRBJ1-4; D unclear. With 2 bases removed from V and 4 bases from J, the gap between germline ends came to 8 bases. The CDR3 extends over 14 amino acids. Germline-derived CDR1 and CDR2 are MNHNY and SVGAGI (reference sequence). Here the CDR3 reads CASSYPEHNEKLFF. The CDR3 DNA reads TGTGCCAGCAGTTACCCGGAGCATAATGAAAAACTGTTTTTT.